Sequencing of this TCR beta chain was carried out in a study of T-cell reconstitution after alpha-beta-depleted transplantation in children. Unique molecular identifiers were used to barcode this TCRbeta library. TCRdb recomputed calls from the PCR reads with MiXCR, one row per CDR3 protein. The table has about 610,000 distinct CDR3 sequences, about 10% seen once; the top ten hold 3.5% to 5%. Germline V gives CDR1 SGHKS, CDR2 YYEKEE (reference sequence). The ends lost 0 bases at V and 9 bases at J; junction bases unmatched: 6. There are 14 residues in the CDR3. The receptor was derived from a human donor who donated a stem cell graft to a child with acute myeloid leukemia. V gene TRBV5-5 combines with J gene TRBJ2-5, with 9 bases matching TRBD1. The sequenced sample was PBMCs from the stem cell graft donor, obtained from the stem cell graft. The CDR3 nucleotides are TGTGCCAGCAGCTTGGGGACAGGGGCACCGTCCCAGTACTTC. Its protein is CASSLGTGAPSQYF.